This T cell receptor (beta chain) was profiled in a study of follicular helper T cells after annual influenza vaccination. Whole-study context: After each seasonal flu vaccination, blood came on days 0, 7 and 28. Study-wide points: The much larger non-cTfh compartments may have been undersampled. Rare clonotypes were missed; only about 8.5-22% of cells gave TCRB.

CDR1 and CDR2 from the germline V gene are SGHRS and YFSETQ. The CDR3 extends over 19 amino acids. V lost 6 bases and J lost 2; bases outside the gene matches: 16. Repertoires were generated with immunoSEQ multiplex PCR, while TCRdb's copy carries only in-frame clones and drops some. The data show some 11,000 clones, around four fifths seen once. To note about this clone: Its specificity is not known.

The chain uses TRBV5-1 and TRBJ2-2, with 10 bases lining up with TRBD2. Sequencing used CXCR5- memory CD4+ T cells sorted from blood, obtained 6 weeks after influenza vaccination. The clonotype was recovered from an adult who received the influenza vaccine. The CDR3 nucleotides are TGCGCCAGCAAAATTTTTGCGTCTAGCGGGGGAATAAACACCGGGGAGCTGTTTTTT. As protein: CASKIFASSGGINTGELFF.